These 18 T cell receptor beta chains were sequenced from one sample in a study of neoadjuvant anti-PD-1 for oral cavity cancer. The table came from immunoSEQ multiplex PCR; TCRdb's copy has only in-frame clones and leaves some out. The sample yields about 16,000 clones, about three fifths seen once. This specimen was PBMCs, taken before nivolumab (anti-PD-1) treatment. The receptor source for this set is a person between 35 and 79 years old with oral cavity squamous cell carcinoma.

This sequence joins TRBV11-3 and TRBJ2-3; 7 positions match TRBD1. The CDR3 is made up of 15 amino acids. The V gene's germline CDR1 is SGHNT and CDR2 YENEEA. V lost 1 base to trimming and J lost 0 bases; unmatched junction nucleotides: 1. The DNA for the CDR3 is TGTGCCAGCAGCTTAGGACAGGGAAGCACAGATACGCAGTATTTT. It translates to CASSLGQGSTDTQYF.

The chain has TRBV19 and TRBJ2-3; D not certain. This CDR3 is 12 amino acids long. From germline, CDR1 is LNHDA and CDR2 SQIVND (reference sequence). Trimming shortened V by 3 bases and J by 7 bases, and 8 bases separated the two germline ends. The CDR3 loop reads CASSMTRNTQYF. The CDR3 DNA follows: TGTGCCAGTAGTATGACAAGGAATACGCAGTATTTT.

The count of this clone is one. As DNA, the CDR3 is TGTGCCGGGCGGCGCTCGTTGAACACTGAAGCTTTCTTT. The encoded protein is CAGRRSLNTEAFF. The chain joins TRBV30 to TRBJ1-1; D remains unclear. V was cut by 8 bases and J by 0 bases, with 13 bases left in between. Per germline, CDR1 GTSNPN and CDR2 SVGIG (reference sequence). This CDR3 comprises 13 residues.

The rearrangement joins TRBV2 to TRBJ2-7; D not resolved. V lost 6 bases to trimming and J lost 1 base, with 4 bases between them. Germline V gives CDR1 SNHLY, CDR2 FYNNEI. This CDR3 comprises 11 residues. This chain's CDR3 is CASSTSYEQYF. DNA of the CDR3: TGTGCCAGCAGCACTTCCTACGAGCAGTACTTC.

V usage is TRBV2 and J usage is TRBJ1-5; D remains ambiguous. Trimming stripped 8 bases from V and 0 bases from J, with 14 bases between. This CDR3 region has 15 residues. Germline-derived CDR1 and CDR2 are SNHLY and FYNNEI. In DNA, the CDR3 is TGTGCCAGCTTACCGAGTGGGGATAGCAATCAGCCCCAGCATTTT. Its protein is CASLPSGDSNQPQHF.

This clone was found a few times. The gene calls are TRBV28 and TRBJ1-1, with TRBD1 matching 7 bases. J lost 0 bases, V lost 6 bases, and 4 bases had no gene match. Germline-derived CDR1 and CDR2 are MDHEN and SYDVKM. The CDR3 extends over 14 amino acids. CDR3 amino acids: CASRSGQMNTEAFF. CDR3 sequence (DNA): TGTGCCAGCAGATCGGGACAGATGAACACTGAAGCTTTCTTT.

The chain couples TRBV5-8 to TRBJ2-2, with TRBD2 matching 11 bases. This CDR3 comprises 14 residues. Trimming took 7 bases from V and 5 from J; bases not matched to a gene: 4. Germline CDR1 reads SGHTS; CDR2 reads YDEGEE. The CDR3 loop is CASFRLAGTGELFF. In DNA, the CDR3 is TGTGCCAGCTTCCGACTAGCGGGAACCGGGGAGCTGTTTTTT.

The chain employs TRBV6-5 and TRBJ2-3; 10 bases line up with TRBD1. The length of the CDR3 is 15 residues. V lost 6 bases and J lost 4; bases outside the gene matches: 7. Germline CDR1 and CDR2: MNHEY and SVGAGI. The CDR3 DNA is TGTGCCAGCAGCCCCGGGACAGGGGTCGCAGATACGCAGTATTTT. The encoded protein is CASSPGTGVADTQYF.

Details on this clone: At one end the junction does not follow the germline gene, possibly because of a read error. The J gene is TRBJ2-1, the V gene TRBV5-1; 8 positions match TRBD1. The length of the CDR3 is 14 residues. The germline CDR1 and CDR2 sequences are SGHRS and YFSETQ. The CDR3, as DNA: TGCGCCAGCAGCTTGGAAGCCGGGACTGTGGACAGGGTCTTC. Its protein is CASSLEAGTVDRVF.

The J gene is TRBJ1-2, the V gene TRBV9; 9 bases are a match to TRBD1. The junction had 20 bases not matched to a gene; V was cut back by 4 bases and J by 4 bases. The CDR3 length is 19 residues. CDR1 and CDR2 (germline): SGDLS, YYNGEE. CDR3 loop: CASSSRSRMGQGISYGYTF. CDR3 sequence (DNA): TGTGCCAGCAGCTCAAGATCTCGTATGGGACAGGGAATTTCCTATGGCTACACCTTC.

This clone was seen just once. The rearrangement uses TRBV10-3 and TRBJ2-7; possible D gene TRBD1, 6 bases. Trimming took 6 bases from V and 1 from J, leaving 16 bases between them. In germline, CDR1 is ENHRY, CDR2 SYGVKD. The CDR3 has 15 amino acids. CDR3: CAISRQATVSYEQYF. DNA for the CDR3: TGTGCCATCAGCCGACAGGCCACCGTTTCCTACGAGCAGTACTTC.

This clone showed up just a few times. V gene TRBV15 combines with J gene TRBJ1-5; TRBD1 matches at 12 bases. CDR1 LNHNV and CDR2 YYDKDF come from the germline V gene (reference sequence). This CDR3 contains 18 residues. V dropped 4 bases and J dropped 0; count of bases not matched to a gene: 7. Here the CDR3 DNA reads TGTGCCACCAGCAACCGGGACAGGGGGCTTAATAGCAATCAGCCCCAGCATTTT. Its protein is CATSNRDRGLNSNQPQHF.

The chain uses TRBV13 and TRBJ1-1; D perhaps matches TRBD1 (5 bases). Trimming cost V 5 bases and J 9 bases, with 10 bases left between them. The CDR3 runs 11 residues. CDR1 PRHDT and CDR2 FYEKMQ come from the germline V gene (reference sequence). In DNA form, the CDR3 reads TGTGCCAGCAGCCGAGACAGAAAAGCTTTCTTT. Translated, it gives CASSRDRKAFF.

The V gene is TRBV30, the J gene TRBJ2-5, with D perhaps TRBD1 (5 bases). Trimming removed 8 bases from V and 7 bases from J, with 17 bases in between. The CDR3 length is 12 residues. Germline V gene data show CDR1 as GTSNPN and CDR2 as SVGIG (reference sequence). The CDR3 bases are TGTGCCCGCCAGGGCATTAAGGGGACCCAGTACTTC. This translates into CARQGIKGTQYF.

V usage is TRBV5-1 and J usage is TRBJ1-3; 11 bases map to TRBD1. The germline V gene has CDR1 SGHRS and CDR2 YFSETQ. V lost 3 bases and J lost 2; bases outside the gene matches: 4. CDR3 length: 16 amino acids. In nucleotides, the CDR3 is TGCGCCAGCAGCTACTTGGACAGGGGGCCTGGAAACACCATATATTTT. This encodes CASSYLDRGPGNTIYF.

This clone was found a few times. The rearrangement uses TRBV6-5 and TRBJ1-4; D is unresolved. CDR1 and CDR2 from the germline V gene are MNHEY and SVGAGI. Trimming stripped 2 bases from V and 4 bases from J, with 11 bases between. This CDR3 is 15 amino acids long. CDR3 region: CASSYTRTVNEKLFF. DNA for the CDR3: TGTGCCAGCAGTTACACTAGGACGGTTAATGAAAAACTGTTTTTT.

The V and J genes are TRBV4-1 and TRBJ1-5, with D perhaps matching TRBD1 (6 bases). CDR3 length equals 13 residues. Germline CDR1 is MGHRA and CDR2 is YSYEKL. V lost 8 bases to trimming and J lost 2 bases, with 10 bases between them. CDR3 protein: CASGGQGNQPQHF. As DNA, the CDR3 is TGCGCCAGCGGGGGACAAGGCAATCAGCCCCAGCATTTT.

The chain recombines TRBV5-1 with TRBJ2-5; 11 nucleotides align to TRBD2. The V gene's germline CDR1 is SGHRS and CDR2 YFSETQ. The CDR3 sequence is 17 residues long. V shed 4 bases and J 1 base; nucleotides not matched to a gene: 9. CDR3 bases: TGCGCCAGCAGCCCATCCGGGACTAGCGGCGCCCAAGAGACCCAGTACTTC. Residues: CASSPSGTSGAQETQYF.